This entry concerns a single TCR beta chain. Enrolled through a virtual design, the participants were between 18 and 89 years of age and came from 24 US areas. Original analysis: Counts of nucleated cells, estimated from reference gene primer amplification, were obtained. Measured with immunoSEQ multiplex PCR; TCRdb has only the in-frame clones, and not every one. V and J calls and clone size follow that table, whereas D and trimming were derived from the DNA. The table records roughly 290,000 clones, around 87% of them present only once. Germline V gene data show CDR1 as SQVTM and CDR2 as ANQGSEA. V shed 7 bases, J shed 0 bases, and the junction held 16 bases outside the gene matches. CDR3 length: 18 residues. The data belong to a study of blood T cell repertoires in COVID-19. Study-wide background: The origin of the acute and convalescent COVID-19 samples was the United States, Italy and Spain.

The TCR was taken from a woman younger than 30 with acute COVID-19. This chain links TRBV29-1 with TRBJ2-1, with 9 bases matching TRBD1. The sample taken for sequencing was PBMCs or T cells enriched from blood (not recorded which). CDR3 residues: CSADLDRGFGSSYNEQFF. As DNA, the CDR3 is TGCAGCGCTGACCTGGACAGGGGATTCGGGAGCTCCTACAATGAGCAGTTCTTC.